The 10 T cell receptor beta chains below all came from one sample that was sequenced in a study of shared clonotypes between healthy human individuals. This table comes from immunoSEQ multiplex PCR, and its TCRdb copy is limited to in-frame clones, with some not included. Of 600,000 to 700,000 clones listed, roughly 72% are singletons. Sequencing was done on a sample of memory CD4+ T cells sorted from blood. Noted subset: CD45RA-negative fraction. The source is a woman younger than 45 in good health.

This chain links TRBV19 with TRBJ2-1; 7 nucleotides agree with TRBD2. Germline assignment: CDR1 LNHDA and CDR2 SQIVND (reference sequence). The CDR3 is 15 residues long. Losses at the gene ends were 3 bases for V and 5 bases for J; bases not matched to a gene: 7. This chain's CDR3 is CASSIPRAGHNEQFF. The DNA for the CDR3 is TGTGCCAGTAGTATCCCCCGAGCGGGGCACAATGAGCAGTTCTTC.

The sample holds a few counts of this clone. Other DNA sequences in the same sample also yield this CDR3. The rearrangement uses TRBV28 and TRBJ2-5; TRBD1 is a possible D gene (5 bases). CDR1 and CDR2 from the germline V gene are MDHEN and SYDVKM. Trimming left V 5 bases short and J 4 bases short, with 14 bases between. This CDR3 region has 14 residues. CDR3: CASSRPGFRETQYF. CDR3 nucleotides: TGTGCCAGCAGTCGGCCAGGGTTCAGAGAGACCCAGTACTTC.

This rearrangement joins TRBV7-9 to TRBJ1-4; TRBD1 is a possible D gene (6 bases). The CDR3 totals 15 residues. Germline lookup yields CDR1 SEHNR and CDR2 FQNEAQ (reference sequence). Trimming removed 1 base from V and 2 bases from J, with 8 bases in between. CDR3 DNA sequence: TGTGCCAGCAGCTTAGGGGGGCTTACTAATGAAAAACTGTTTTTT. It codes for CASSLGGLTNEKLFF.

This clone was seen a few times. V usage is TRBV9 and J usage is TRBJ2-1; 8 bases line up with TRBD1. V trimming: 4 bases; J trimming: 8 bases; junction bases outside the gene matches: 11. The germline V gene encodes CDR1 SGDLS and CDR2 YYNGEE. The CDR3 has 15 amino acids. For the CDR3, the DNA is TGTGCCAGCAGCTGGACAGGGTACTCCAACGATGAGCAGTTCTTC. This codes for CASSWTGYSNDEQFF.

V usage is TRBV7-9 and J usage is TRBJ1-1; 8 bases align to TRBD1. V shed 3 bases and J 6 bases; nucleotides not matched to a gene: 6. This CDR3 has 14 residues. Germline loops: CDR1 SEHNR, CDR2 FQNEAQ (reference sequence). DNA for the CDR3: TGTGCCAGCAGCTTTCTACGCAGGGGGCCTGAAGCTTTCTTT. This translates into CASSFLRRGPEAFF.

This clone was observed a few times. The chain combines TRBV10-2 with TRBJ1-5; perhaps TRBD1 as D (6 bases). CDR3 length: 12 amino acids. V was trimmed by 10 bases and J by 3 bases, leaving 10 bases between them. From germline, CDR1 is WSHSY and CDR2 SAAADI. The CDR3 reads CATRQANQPQHF. The CDR3 nucleotides read TGCGCCACCAGACAGGCCAATCAGCCCCAGCATTTT.

CDR3 DNA sequence: TGTGCCAGCTACTCAGCGGGCGACGGGGAGCTGTTTTTT. It codes for CASYSAGDGELFF. The chain is built from TRBV5-6 and TRBJ2-2, with a weak D call TRBD2 (6 bases). Germline values: CDR1 SGHDT, CDR2 YYEEEE. Trimming took 7 bases from V and 7 from J, leaving 14 bases between them. CDR3 length: 13 residues.

V is TRBV6-1 and J is TRBJ1-1; 8 bases fit TRBD1. The CDR3 has 15 amino acids. Per the germline V gene, CDR1 is MNHNS and CDR2 is SASEGT. The ends lost 2 bases at V and 3 bases at J; junction bases unmatched: 5. For the CDR3, the DNA is TGTGCCAGCAGTGAATGGACAGGGACGGACACTGAAGCTTTCTTT. It encodes CASSEWTGTDTEAFF.

The gene calls are TRBV29-1 and TRBJ2-7; 9 nucleotides line up with TRBD2. The V and J ends lost 5 bases and 5 bases, in that order; junction bases with no gene match: 7. The germline CDR1 and CDR2 sequences are SQVTM and ANQGSEA. This CDR3 is built from 13 residues. CDR3 DNA sequence: TGCAGCGTTCGCGAGCTAGCGGGAAACGAGCAGTACTTC. Translation gives CSVRELAGNEQYF.

The gene calls are TRBV7-9 and TRBJ2-2; no reliable D call. V was pared by 1 base and J by 7 bases, with 4 bases between. Germline V gene lookup returns CDR1 SEHNR and CDR2 FQNEAQ (reference sequence). The length of the CDR3 is 12 residues. CDR3 nucleotide sequence: TGTGCCAGCAGCTTAGAGCACGGGGAGCTGTTTTTT. Residues: CASSLEHGELFF. The full variable domain, completed using reference TRBV7-9 and TRBJ2-2, is DTGVSQNPRHKITKRGQNVTFRCDPISEHNRLYWYRQTLGQGPEFLTYFQNEAQLEKSRLLSDRFSAERPKGSFSTLEIQRTEQGDSAMYLCASSLEHGELFFGEGSRLTVL.